A single sample gave rise to the 20 T cell receptor beta chains below, sequenced in a study of Ad26.COV2.S vaccination and SARS-CoV-2 variants. The treatment is: 19 received Ad26.COV2.S at low or high dose, single or two shots; several received placebo; per-sample allocation not given. The samples date from day 63 after the first vaccine or placebo injection. TCRdb's table, derived via immunoSEQ multiplex PCR, lists solely in-frame clones and lacks some. The sample consists of about 370,000 clones, about 89% of them appearing once. The sample in question was peripheral blood, obtained in a trial of Ad26.COV2.S vaccine versus placebo. The receptors here all came from a person aged 18-65 years who received the Ad26.COV2.S COVID-19 vaccine or a placebo.

The chain links TRBV6-1 to TRBJ1-6, with 9 nucleotides matching TRBD1. The J segment lost 10 bases and the V segment lost 4 bases, leaving 11 bases of the junction unmatched. Per germline, CDR1 MNHNS and CDR2 SASEGT. The CDR3 is 16 residues long. CDR3 residues: CASSVGGRQGESPLHF. In DNA, the CDR3 is TGTGCCAGCAGTGTAGGAGGGAGACAGGGGGAATCACCCCTCCACTTT.

V gene TRBV27 combines with J gene TRBJ2-5; TRBD1 matches at 9 bases. The CDR3 loop spans 14 amino acids. Germline CDR1 and CDR2: MNHEY and SMNVEV (reference sequence). J gave up 4 bases and V 3 bases, and 3 bases lay outside the gene matches. CDR3 sequence reads: CASSFGDRVETQYF. CDR3 DNA: TGTGCCAGCAGTTTCGGGGACAGGGTAGAGACCCAGTACTTC.

The chain couples TRBV10-2 to TRBJ2-2; TRBD2 agrees at 7 bases. The CDR3 is 16 residues long. CDR1 and CDR2 (germline): WSHSY, SAAADI. V was pared by 2 bases and J by 7 bases, with 10 bases of the junction left unmatched. The DNA for the CDR3 is TGCGCCAGCAGTGAGGTAGGGCCACGGGACTACGGGGAGCTGTTTTTT. This encodes CASSEVGPRDYGELFF.

V is TRBV27 and J is TRBJ2-3; D is unresolved. The CDR3 is made up of 14 amino acids. The ends were cut back, 1 base at V and 3 bases at J, with 8 bases in the middle. Germline CDR1 and CDR2: MNHEY and SMNVEV (reference sequence). The DNA of the CDR3 is TGTGCCAGCAGTTTATTCCCAGTAACAGATACGCAGTATTTT. Translation: CASSLFPVTDTQYF.

This clone was counted a single time. The chain links TRBV11-3 to TRBJ1-1; D possibly corresponds to TRBD1 (5 bases). V lost 1 base and J lost 1, with 7 bases in between. Per germline, CDR1 SGHNT and CDR2 YENEEA. The CDR3 length is 14 residues. The CDR3 sequence is CASSLGQRNTEAFF. Written as DNA, the CDR3 is TGTGCCAGCAGCTTAGGACAGAGGAACACTGAAGCTTTCTTT.

This clone was counted a single time. The chain recombines TRBV6-1 with TRBJ1-3; TRBD1 matches at 7 bases. Germline V gene data show CDR1 as MNHNS and CDR2 as SASEGT. This CDR3 contains 15 residues. V shed 2 bases, J shed 2 bases, and the junction held 3 bases outside the gene matches. CDR3 bases: TGTGCCAGCAGTGAAAGGGGGCAGACTGGAAACACCATATATTTT. Translating it yields CASSERGQTGNTIYF.

J is TRBJ1-5 and V is TRBV4-1; possibly TRBD1 for D (5 bases). Trimming removed 3 bases from V and 2 bases from J, with 11 bases in between. The CDR3 is 15 residues long. CDR1 and CDR2 (germline): MGHRA, YSYEKL. CDR3: CASSQRDARNQPQHF. The DNA of the CDR3 is TGCGCCAGCAGCCAGCGGGACGCGCGCAATCAGCCCCAGCATTTT.

The chain carries TRBV7-2 and TRBJ2-1; TRBD2 aligns across 8 bases. CDR3 length: 15 residues. Germline CDR1 SGHTA, CDR2 FQGNSA. J gave up 10 bases and V 1 base, and 9 bases lay outside the gene matches. The CDR3 region is CASSLGGGRLREQFF. The CDR3 bases are TGTGCCAGCAGCTTAGGGGGCGGGAGGCTGAGGGAGCAGTTCTTC.

The chain joins TRBV4-3 to TRBJ2-3; D may be TRBD2 (6 bases). The CDR3 is 16 residues long. Germline V gives CDR1 LGHNA, CDR2 YSLEER. V was shortened by 0 bases and J by 2 bases, with 12 bases between the two germline ends. CDR3 sequence reads: CASSQEYGSPTDTQYF. The CDR3 DNA is TGCGCCAGCAGCCAAGAATACGGGAGCCCCACAGATACGCAGTATTTT.

This chain joins TRBV6-1 and TRBJ2-1; D gene uncertain. CDR1 MNHNS and CDR2 SASEGT come from the germline V gene. V was trimmed by 0 bases and J by 6 bases, leaving 9 bases between them. The CDR3 runs 14 residues. This CDR3 reads CASSEAGRANEQFF. The CDR3 nucleotides are TGTGCCAGCAGTGAAGCGGGAAGGGCCAATGAGCAGTTCTTC.

The gene calls are TRBV18 and TRBJ1-1, with a weak D call TRBD1 (5 bases). Between the trimmed V and J ends, which lost 4 bases and 4 bases, there was a span of 13 bases. The CDR3 runs to 14 residues. Per the germline V gene, CDR1 is KGHSH and CDR2 is LQKENI. The DNA of the CDR3 is TGTGCCAGCTCACGGGGGTCCCTGGCCACTGAAGCTTTCTTT. This encodes CASSRGSLATEAFF.

This clone turned up a few times. The rearrangement links TRBV7-9 to TRBJ2-7; D is perhaps TRBD1 or TRBD2 (5 bases each). The CDR3 is 14 residues long. Germline loops: CDR1 SEHNR, CDR2 FQNEAQ (reference sequence). V was pared by 5 bases and J by 1 base, with 12 bases between. CDR3 in DNA: TGTGCCAGCAGCGGGGGAAGGATTTCCTACGAGCAGTACTTC. Protein: CASSGGRISYEQYF.

V is TRBV7-9 and J is TRBJ1-5; possible D gene TRBD1, 5 bases. V was trimmed by 1 base and J by 3 bases, leaving 10 bases between them. Looked up from germline, CDR1 is SEHNR and CDR2 is FQNEAQ (reference sequence). The CDR3 sequence is 15 residues long. The CDR3 loop reads CASSLGWGDNQPQHF. CDR3 DNA: TGTGCCAGCAGCTTAGGATGGGGGGACAATCAGCCCCAGCATTTT.

V and J are TRBV3-1 (or the pseudogene TRBV3-2) and TRBJ1-3; D not resolved. The CDR3 runs 13 residues. Trimming took 0 bases from V and 5 from J, leaving 5 bases between them. Germline values: CDR1 LGHDT, CDR2 YNNKEL (reference sequence). In DNA form, the CDR3 reads TGTGCCAGCAGCCAAGATACAAGAAACACCATATATTTT. Protein: CASSQDTRNTIYF.

The chain couples TRBV19 to TRBJ2-7; TRBD2 matches at 13 bases. After removal of 9 bases from V and 4 bases from J, the junction contained 6 bases not matched to a gene. This CDR3 has 14 residues. Per germline, CDR1 LNHDA and CDR2 SQIVND (reference sequence). The CDR3 sequence is CASKLAGGPYEQYF. The CDR3 DNA is TGTGCCAGCAAACTAGCGGGAGGGCCGTACGAGCAGTACTTC.

This clone was detected only a few times. This chain joins TRBV12-3 or TRBV12-4 and TRBJ2-1; 7 nucleotides agree with TRBD1. CDR3 size: 13 residues. The V and J ends lost 5 bases and 10 bases, in that order; junction bases with no gene match: 8. CDR3 region: CASSRQGPKEQFF. The DNA of the CDR3 is TGTGCCAGCAGTAGACAGGGCCCTAAGGAGCAGTTCTTC.

The chain recombines TRBV30 with TRBJ1-2, with D possibly matching TRBD1 (5 bases). The CDR3 loop spans 11 amino acids. The germline CDR1 and CDR2 sequences are GTSNPN and SVGIG (reference sequence). V dropped 4 bases and J dropped 9 bases, with 12 bases sitting between them. DNA for the CDR3: TGTGCCTGGACACAGCTGGGACGCTACACCTTC. It is translated as CAWTQLGRYTF.

This clone showed up just a few times. The genes are TRBV30 and TRBJ2-1; possibly TRBD1 for D (6 bases). The germline V gene has CDR1 GTSNPN and CDR2 SVGIG (reference sequence). The CDR3 covers 14 residues. Deletions cut 2 bases from V and 6 bases from J, with 14 bases between. CDR3 nucleotide sequence: TGTGCCTGGAGTTCACTACTAGGGGGCAATGAGCAGTTCTTC. Residues: CAWSSLLGGNEQFF.

The V call is TRBV9, the J call TRBJ2-1; the D is unclear. The CDR3 consists of 15 residues. The ends were cut back, 0 bases at V and 6 bases at J, with 13 bases in the middle. The germline V gene encodes CDR1 SGDLS and CDR2 YYNGEE. The DNA for the CDR3 is TGTGCCAGCAGCGTAGGGAGTTCTAAGGGCAATGAGCAGTTCTTC. Translating it yields CASSVGSSKGNEQFF.

This clone was seen once. The chain has TRBV3-1 (or the pseudogene TRBV3-2) and TRBJ2-1; D may be TRBD1 (5 bases). This CDR3 comprises 15 residues. V was clipped by 0 bases and J by 10 bases, with 16 bases between them. Germline assignment: CDR1 LGHDT and CDR2 YNNKEL (reference sequence). The CDR3 DNA reads as TGTGCCAGCAGCCAAGATGATAAGGGGTTGTACGAGCAGTTCTTC. Amino acids: CASSQDDKGLYEQFF.